These 13 T cell receptor beta chains were all obtained from the same sample, sequenced in a study of CD8+ T cells in alopecia areata. Sequencing relied on a cDNA template that was reverse transcribed from extracted RNA. TCRdb's table, derived via immunoSEQ multiplex PCR, lists solely in-frame clones and lacks some. Observed are approximately 110,000 clones, no singletons, with the top ten taking around a fifth. The sequenced sample consisted of lesional skin. These receptors came from a C3H/HeJ mouse with alopecia areata. This mouse strain has H2-k as its MHC haplotype.

This clone was found a few times. These gene names are mouse names. The CDR3 end lies 4 residues beyond the end of the read and is filled in from the germline J gene. J is TRBJ2-1 and V is TRBV19; 12 bases match TRBD2. The CDR3 contains 14 residues. The germline V gene encodes CDR1 FNHDT and CDR2 SITEND (reference sequence). The CDR3 protein is CASSPTGGASEQFF. The covered CDR3 bases are TGTGCCAGCAGCCCGACTGGGGGGGCATCT.

Comments on this clone: Gene names and germline refer to mouse. The read halts 4 residues ahead of the CDR3 end, with the missing end drawn from the germline J gene. The chain links TRBV1 to TRBJ2-5, with 10 nucleotides matching TRBD1. The V gene end was trimmed by 6 bases and the J gene end by 0 bases; junction bases not matched to a gene: 3. The CDR3 contains 15 residues. Germline loops: CDR1 NSQYPW, CDR2 LRSPGD (reference sequence). CDR3 region: CTCSGDRGNQDTQYF. Partial CDR3 DNA: TGCACCTGCAGCGGGGACAGGGGAAACCAAGAC.

With regard to this clone: Gene names are mouse gene names. The read terminates 4 residues ahead of where the CDR3 ends, so the germline J gene completes it. At the DNA level, this CDR3 is encoded by other sequences in the same sample as well. The chain carries TRBV19 and TRBJ2-1, with TRBD2 identical over 11 bases. Germline V CDR1 and CDR2: FNHDT, SITEND (reference sequence). The CDR3 runs 15 residues. With V trimmed by 5 bases and J by 1 base, 2 bases remained unmatched. The CDR3 loop reads CASSRLGGNYAEQFF. Incomplete CDR3 DNA: TGTGCCAGCAGCCGACTGGGGGGGAACTATGCT.

This clone was seen a handful of times. These gene names are mouse names. CDR3 residues: CASSETGAANSDYTF. The sequenced part of the CDR3 DNA is TGTGCCAGCAGTGAGACAGGGGCCGCAAACTCC. V and J are TRBV13-3 and TRBJ1-2, with 8 bases matching TRBD1. The read stops 4 residues short of the end of the CDR3; the missing end is completed from the germline J gene. V shed 2 bases and J 0 bases; nucleotides not matched to a gene: 3. Germline CDR1 NNHDY, CDR2 SYVADS. This CDR3 contains 15 residues.

In the case of this clone: Gene names and germline match the mouse. The read terminates 4 residues before the CDR3 end, so the remaining end is supplied by the germline J gene. This chain uses TRBV13-1 with TRBJ2-7; 8 bases are a match to TRBD1. CDR1 and CDR2 (germline): NSHNY, SYGAGN. The CDR3 consists of 13 residues. Germline trimming cut 4 bases from V and 3 bases from J; bases unmatched to any gene: 3. The part of the CDR3 DNA that was read is TGTGCCAGCAGTCTCAGGGGGCTCTAT. Translated, it gives CASSLRGLY. The CDR3 in its entirety is CASSLRGLYEQYF.

This clone was counted only a few times. Gene names are mouse gene names. The sequence runs out 4 residues before the end of the CDR3; the remainder is reconstructed from the germline J gene. Other DNA sequences in this specimen translate into the identical CDR3. The V and J genes are TRBV13-3 and TRBJ2-2; tentative D call: TRBD1 (6 bases). The V and J ends lost 2 bases and 0 bases respectively, with 8 bases between them. The CDR3 consists of 15 residues. Germline V CDR1 and CDR2: NNHDY, SYVADS. CDR3 region: CASSERQANTGQLYF. The CDR3 DNA, read in part, is TGTGCCAGCAGTGAGAGACAGGCAAACACCGGG.

A remark on this clone: Genes here carry mouse names. The read comes to an end 4 residues before the CDR3 does, leaving the germline J gene to fill in the end. This chain connects TRBV13-3 to TRBJ2-4; 11 positions match TRBD1. The CDR3 consists of 16 residues. Unmatched junction bases numbered 5, after V lost 5 bases and J lost 0 bases. Germline CDR1 reads NNHDY; CDR2 reads SYVADS. CDR3 DNA, as far as it was read: TGTGCCAGCAGCCCGGGACAGGGGGGTAGTCAAAAC. Protein product: CASSPGQGGSQN. The CDR3 in its entirety is CASSPGQGGSQNTLYF.

This clone was seen only a few times. Germline and genes here are mouse. The CDR3 end falls 4 residues outside the read, so it is completed with the germline J gene. This chain uses TRBV13-3 with TRBJ1-4, with TRBD1 identical over 7 bases. Germline V gene sequence: CDR1 NNHDY, CDR2 SYVADS. The CDR3 length is 17 residues. Trimming took 0 bases from V and 0 from J; bases not matched to a gene: 5. Partial CDR3 DNA: TGTGCCAGCAGTGATGCAAACAGGGGTATTTCCAACGAA. The encoded protein is CASSDANRGISNE. The CDR3 reads in full as CASSDANRGISNERLFF.

Of note for this clone: At residue 13, the TCRdb amino acid sequence and the translated nucleotide sequence differ, so the protein here is the DNA translation. Germline and genes: mouse. The CDR3 end is not reached by the read, which stops 3 residues before it; the germline J gene fills it in. This chain uses TRBV13-3 with TRBJ1-3; TRBD1 is a possible D gene (5 bases). With 4 bases removed from V and 0 bases from J, the gap between germline ends came to 14 bases. Germline-derived CDR1 and CDR2 are NNHDY and SYVADS. CDR3 length: 16 residues. The CDR3 here is CASSPWQGNSGNTLYF. CDR3 DNA, as far as it was read: TGTGCCAGCAGTCCCTGGCAGGGAAATTCTGGAAATACG.

A remark on this clone: Genes and germline come from the mouse. The CDR3 end lies 4 residues beyond the end of the read and is filled in from the germline J gene. This rearrangement joins TRBV13-1 to TRBJ1-2; D unclear. The CDR3 consists of 14 residues. The germline CDR1 and CDR2 sequences are NSHNY and SYGAGN. V lost 0 bases and J lost 0, with 6 bases in between. CDR3 DNA, as far as it was read: TGTGCCAGCAGTGATGTTACATCAAACTCC. It specifies CASSDVTSNS. The CDR3 in its entirety is CASSDVTSNSDYTF.

For this clone: Gene names and germline match the mouse. The sequenced fragment ends 4 residues before the CDR3 boundary, so the rest is inferred from the germline J gene. The chain employs TRBV14 and TRBJ2-5; D not resolved. Germline loops: CDR1 SGHDT, CDR2 FRDEAV. V was trimmed by 2 bases and J by 2 bases, leaving 6 bases between them. The CDR3 spans 13 residues. CDR3 DNA (partial): TGTGCCAGCAGTTTAGTCAGCCAAGAC. Translating gives CASSLVSQD. From start to end, the CDR3 is CASSLVSQDTQYF. The full variable domain, with the rest looked up from reference TRBV14 and TRBJ2-5, is EAGVTQSPRYAVLQEGQAVSFWCDPISGHDTLYWYQQPRDQGPQLLVYFRDEAVIDNSQLPSDRFSAVRPKGTNSTLKIQSAKQGDTATYLCASSLVSQDTQYFGPGTRLLVL.

This clone was found a few times. TCRdb's protein and the translated DNA diverge at residue 10; the protein reported here is the translation of the DNA. Genes and germline come from the mouse. The read is 3 residues too short to cover the CDR3 end, so that end is filled in from the germline J gene. The V and J genes are TRBV17 and TRBJ1-6; D is unresolved. TRBJ1-6 is an open reading frame whose function is uncertain. Germline values: CDR1 MNHDT, CDR2 YYDKIL. The V gene lost 6 bases and the J gene lost 7 bases, with 10 bases spanning the gap. The CDR3 has 13 residues. CDR3 amino acids: CASSARQNSPLYF. CDR3 bases read: TGTGCTAGCAGCGCTCGACAAAATTCGCCC.

Comments on this clone: The gene names here belong to mouse. The read ends 4 residues before the CDR3 terminus; that terminus is restored from the germline J gene. The V and J genes are TRBV13-1 and TRBJ2-7; the match to TRBD2 covers 10 bases. Trimming removed 0 bases from V and 0 bases from J; junction bases left unmatched: 3. The germline CDR1 and CDR2 sequences are NSHNY and SYGAGN. The CDR3 sequence is 16 residues long. The CDR3 here is CASSDARLGGSYEQYF. The part of the CDR3 DNA that was read is TGTGCCAGCAGTGATGCAAGACTGGGGGGCTCCTAT.